This T cell receptor (beta chain) comes out of a study of T cells in Graves' hyperthyroidism and ophthalmopathy. This clonotype has a count of ten or more. The CDR3 consists of 14 residues. Germline trimming cut 3 bases from V and 4 bases from J; bases unmatched to any gene: 1. The investigators amplified TCR beta CDR3 regions from RNA transcripts. TCR CDR3 underwent first-round RT-PCR with the HTBI primer set. Using its own MiXCR run on the multiplex PCR reads, TCRdb lists one record per CDR3 protein. This sample has a few hundred thousand distinct CDR3 sequences, with over 15% found just once. The TCR comes from a woman aged 18-29 years with Graves' hyperthyroidism. Input material: blood. The chain recombines TRBV12-3 or TRBV12-4 with TRBJ2-5; 11 bases fit TRBD2. The CDR3 spells CASSFGTSGETQYF. In DNA, the CDR3 is TGTGCCAGCAGTTTTGGGACTAGCGGAGAGACCCAGTACTTC.